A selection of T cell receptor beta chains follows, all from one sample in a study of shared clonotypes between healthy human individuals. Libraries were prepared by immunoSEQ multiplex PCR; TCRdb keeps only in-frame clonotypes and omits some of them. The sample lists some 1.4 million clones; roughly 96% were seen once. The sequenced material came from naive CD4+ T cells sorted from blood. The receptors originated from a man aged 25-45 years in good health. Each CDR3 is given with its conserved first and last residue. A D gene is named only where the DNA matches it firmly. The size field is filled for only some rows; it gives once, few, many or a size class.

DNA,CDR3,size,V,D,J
TGTGCCAGCAGTAAAGTGGAGACCCAGTACTTC,CASSKVETQYF,NA,TRBV28,NA,TRBJ2-5
TGTGCCAGTAGCCGTAGGACAGGAGTCACAGATACGCAGTATTTT,CASSRRTGVTDTQYF,few,TRBV19,TRBD1,TRBJ2-3
TGTGCCAGCTCACCACCGAGCCAAGAGACCCAGTACTTC,CASSPPSQETQYF,few,TRBV18,NA,TRBJ2-5
TGTGCCAGCAGTGAAGAGGGGGGACAGGGTTACGAGCAGTACTTC,CASSEEGGQGYEQYF,NA,TRBV6-1,TRBD1,TRBJ2-7
TGTGCCAGTAGTATGTTCTATTTGGGCAGAGTTTGGCAAGAGACCCAGTACTTC,CASSMFYLGRVWQETQYF,NA,TRBV19,NA,TRBJ2-5
TGTGCCAGCAGCGTAGCTCCCGGGGGTCCCACTGAAGCTTTCTTT,CASSVAPGGPTEAFF,once,TRBV9,NA,TRBJ1-1
TGTGCCAGCTCACCAGGGACTAGCGGGTACACAGATACGCAGTATTTT,CASSPGTSGYTDTQYF,NA,TRBV18,TRBD2,TRBJ2-3
TGTGCCTGGGTTTGGGGGGGCTTAACAAACTATGGCTACACCTTC,CAWVWGGLTNYGYTF,many,TRBV30,NA,TRBJ1-2
TGCGCCAGCAGCGAATCGGGTTCGGGAAACACCATATATTTT,CASSESGSGNTIYF,NA,TRBV5-1,NA,TRBJ1-3
TGCGCCAGCAGCCCAGGGGTTGGGGAGACCCAGTACTTC,CASSPGVGETQYF,NA,TRBV5-1,NA,TRBJ2-5
TGTGCCAGCAGGCTAGACGGGAATAACTATGGCTACACCTTC,CASRLDGNNYGYTF,NA,TRBV6-1,NA,TRBJ1-2